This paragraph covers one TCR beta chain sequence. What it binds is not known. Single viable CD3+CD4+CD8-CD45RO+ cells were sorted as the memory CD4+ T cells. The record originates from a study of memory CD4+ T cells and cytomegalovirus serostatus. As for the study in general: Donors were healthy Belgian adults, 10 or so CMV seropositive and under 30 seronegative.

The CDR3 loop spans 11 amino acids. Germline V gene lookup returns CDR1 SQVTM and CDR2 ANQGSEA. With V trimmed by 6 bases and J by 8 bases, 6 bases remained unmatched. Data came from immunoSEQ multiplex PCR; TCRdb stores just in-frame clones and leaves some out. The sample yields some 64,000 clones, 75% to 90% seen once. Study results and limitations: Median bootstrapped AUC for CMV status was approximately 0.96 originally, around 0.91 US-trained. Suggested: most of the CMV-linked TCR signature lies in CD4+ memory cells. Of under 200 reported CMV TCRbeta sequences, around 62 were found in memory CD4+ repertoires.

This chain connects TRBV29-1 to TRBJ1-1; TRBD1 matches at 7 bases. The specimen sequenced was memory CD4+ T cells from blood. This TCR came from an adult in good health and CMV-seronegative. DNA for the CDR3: TGCAGCGTCGCCACAGGGGCCGAAGCTTTCTTT. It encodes CSVATGAEAFF.